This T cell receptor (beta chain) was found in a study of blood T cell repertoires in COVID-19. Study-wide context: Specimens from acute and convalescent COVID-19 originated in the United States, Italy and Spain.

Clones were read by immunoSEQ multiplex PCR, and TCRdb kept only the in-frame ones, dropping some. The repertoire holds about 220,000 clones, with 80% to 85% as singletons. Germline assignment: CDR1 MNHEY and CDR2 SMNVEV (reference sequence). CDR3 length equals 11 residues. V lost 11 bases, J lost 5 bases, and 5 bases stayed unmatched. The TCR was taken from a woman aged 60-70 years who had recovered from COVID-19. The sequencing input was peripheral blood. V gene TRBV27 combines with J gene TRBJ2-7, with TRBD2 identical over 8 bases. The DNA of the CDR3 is TGTGCCGCGGGGGGTTTCAACGAGCAGTACTTC. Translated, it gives CAAGGFNEQYF.